The entry below describes one T cell receptor beta chain. This receptor's antigen is unknown. No much larger clone exists at a distance of one base, and base qualities are not known. The data originate from a study of blood T cell repertoires in COVID-19 (dated by TCRdb to 2020 to 2022). At the level of the whole study: Samples from collaborators originated in the United States, Italy and Spain and spanned both the acute and convalescent phases of COVID-19. The prospective study material was composed of cDNA or gDNA derived from T cells, B-cell-depleted T cells, or PBMCs. The dataset comprised deeply sampled blood TCRbeta repertoires from subjects exposed to, actively infected with, or recovered from COVID-19. The repertoires were released in a freely available public database meant as a resource for research on the immune response to SARS-CoV-2. Samples were obtained from the ongoing ImmuneRACE study (first 160 participants) and from 950 to 1,500 subjects provided by 6 global collaborators. Nearly every sample came with metadata listing a de-identified subject ID, COVID-19 status, age in years and sex. Where available, HLA class I and class II types were taken from metadata supplied by the sample provider and were not determined by assay-based typing.

The junction shows trimming of 6 bases on V and 1 base on J, and the gene matches do not reach 5 bases of it. The germline V gene supplies CDR1 SQVTM and CDR2 ANQGSEA. Measured from the cysteine to the phenylalanine, the CDR3 is 13 residues long. This entry keeps only the CDR3 DNA: 39 bases, framed from base 1. In the prospective study, participants were about 18 to 95 years old, resided in about two dozen geographic areas of the United States, and were enrolled through a virtual design. To assign participants to cohorts, the prospective study relied on clinical history that participants themselves reported in a screening survey and a study questionnaire. A participant counted as exposed if, within 2 weeks of entering the study, that participant had been in contact with someone who had a PCR-confirmed or clinician-diagnosed COVID-19 case. Mobile phlebotomists in the prospective study collected whole blood, serum and a nasopharyngeal or oropharyngeal swab from every participant. Prospective study participants could optionally give additional blood draws and questionnaires over an approximately 2-month period. Prospective study blood samples were shipped either frozen or at room temperature before DNA extraction.

TCRbeta CDR3 regions were amplified from genomic DNA using the immunoSEQ Assay, a bias-controlled multiplex PCR. The authors processed their data as follows. Nucleated cell counts per sample were estimated from amplification of reference gene primers within the assay. To quantify the absolute abundance of each unique TCRbeta CDR3 rearrangement, sequence reads were collapsed and filtered. Productive Simpson clonality was computed per sample as the square root of Simpson's diversity index over productive rearrangements. TCRdb mirrors the immuneACCESS table, restricted to in-frame sequences. Some clones are absent from its copies; in checked studies, under half trace to an unresolved V gene, and the reason for the others is unknown. V and J calls and clone size are as listed in that table; D and trimming were resolved from the DNA. The sample table holds roughly 180,000 clones, of which about 80% were seen once. Together, the top ten hold 14% of the sample.

Broader findings and caveats from the paper: The amount of clinical and demographic metadata varied by source and participant and was provided uncurated.

The sequenced material came from PBMCs or T cells enriched from blood (not recorded which). Recombination linked TRBV29-1 to TRBJ1-1; 7 nucleotides in the junction match TRBD1. This sequence was found in a man between 60 and 70 years old who had been exposed to COVID-19. CDR3 reads: CSVEGQPNTEAFF. The DNA sequence is as follows: TGCAGCGTGGAGGGACAGCCGAACACTGAAGCTTTCTTT.